Each of the 32 T cell receptor beta chains below was sequenced from the same sample in a study of early T cells in non-severe SARS-CoV-2 infection. TCRdb re-called the 5' RACE reads through MiXCR, storing one row per CDR3 protein. The data show about 66,000 distinct CDR3 sequences, roughly a sixth seen once. The sample consisted of whole blood, taken at baseline. The receptors here all came from an adult who was a healthcare worker with PCR-confirmed SARS-CoV-2 infection or an uninfected control (not recorded which).

This clonotype has more than one count but fewer than ten. The chain employs TRBV29-1 and TRBJ1-5; D might be TRBD1 (5 bases). Germline assignment: CDR1 SQVTM and CDR2 ANQGSEA. The CDR3 covers 12 residues. V was clipped by 7 bases and J by 2 bases, with 9 bases between them. The CDR3 DNA reads as TGCAGCGGCGGAGGGGGCAATCAGCCCCAGCATTTT. Its protein is CSGGGGNQPQHF.

This clonotype was seen a handful of times. This sequence joins TRBV19 and TRBJ1-2; D may be TRBD1 (5 bases). The CDR3 extends over 18 amino acids. Germline assignment: CDR1 LNHDA and CDR2 SQIVND (reference sequence). The ends were cut back, 6 bases at V and 0 bases at J, with 23 bases in the middle. The CDR3 region is CASRTRTTRNYPNYGYTF. The CDR3 coding sequence is TGTGCCAGTAGAACCAGGACAACAAGAAACTATCCTAACTATGGCTACACCTTC.

V and J are TRBV29-1 and TRBJ2-3; possible D gene TRBD2, 5 bases. Germline CDR1 reads SQVTM; CDR2 reads ANQGSEA. The CDR3 covers 13 residues. Trimming shortened V by 4 bases and J by 6 bases, and 14 bases separated the two germline ends. The CDR3 DNA sequence: TGCAGCGTTGTGCCCGCTAGCTGGGATACGCAGTATTTT. It specifies CSVVPASWDTQYF.

This clonotype was counted between two and nine times. The chain employs TRBV28 and TRBJ1-3, with D possibly matching TRBD1 (6 bases). Germline-derived CDR1 and CDR2 are MDHEN and SYDVKM. Between the trimmed V and J ends, which lost 8 bases and 0 bases, there was a span of 14 bases. This CDR3 contains 15 residues. CDR3 nucleotide sequence: TGTGCCAGCGTACTCAGGGGATCCTCTGGAAACACCATATATTTT. Protein: CASVLRGSSGNTIYF. The variable domain in full, with the rest retrieved from reference TRBV28 and TRBJ1-3, is DVKVTQSSRYLVKRTGEKVFLECVQDMDHENMFWYRQDPGLGLRLIYFSYDVKMKEKGDIPEGYSVSREKKERFSLILESASTNQTSMYLCASVLRGSSGNTIYFGEGSWLTVV.

The genes are TRBV7-2 and TRBJ1-2; TRBD1 matches 7 bases. The CDR3 is 14 residues long. With 4 bases clipped from V and 4 bases from J, the junction kept 6 bases outside the gene matches. Germline CDR1 SGHTA, CDR2 FQGNSA. CDR3 nucleotides: TGTGCCAGCAGCTCCCGGGACAGATCCTATGGCTACACCTTC. Translated: CASSSRDRSYGYTF.

This chain joins TRBV18 and TRBJ2-3; possible D gene TRBD2, 6 bases. The CDR3 consists of 17 residues. V was shortened by 5 bases and J by 1 base, with 19 bases between the two germline ends. The V gene's germline CDR1 is KGHSH and CDR2 LQKENI. The CDR3 region has the DNA TGTGCCAGCTCAGAGCAACCAAAGCGGGTCCGCACAGATACGCAGTATTTT. Its protein product is CASSEQPKRVRTDTQYF.

The chain joins TRBV11-2 to TRBJ2-3; D is ambiguous. The CDR3 spans 12 residues. Germline values: CDR1 SGHAT, CDR2 FQNNGV. V shed 2 bases and J shed 4 bases, with 4 bases lying between them. The CDR3 protein is CASSLSPDTQYF. The CDR3 region has the DNA TGTGCCAGCAGCTTAAGCCCAGATACGCAGTATTTT. The full variable domain, its missing parts supplied by reference TRBV11-2 and TRBJ2-3, is EAGVAQSPRYKIIEKRQSVAFWCNPISGHATLYWYQQILGQGPKLLIQFQNNGVVDDSQLPKDRFSAERLKGVDSTLKIQPAKLEDSAVYLCASSLSPDTQYFGPGTRLTVL.

The CDR3 reads CASSPPPPYNEQFF. The CDR3 region has the DNA TGTGCCAGCTCACCCCCCCCGCCCTACAATGAGCAGTTCTTC. The chain is built from TRBV18 and TRBJ2-1; D is uncertain. Germline V gene lookup returns CDR1 KGHSH and CDR2 LQKENI. The CDR3 is 14 residues long. The V and J ends lost 3 bases and 2 bases respectively, with 8 bases between them.

This clonotype was seen a handful of times. The rearrangement uses TRBV5-4 and TRBJ2-3; 10 bases agree with TRBD2. Germline V lookup: CDR1 SGHNT, CDR2 YYREEE (reference sequence). The V segment lost 0 bases and the J segment 2 bases; nucleotides outside the gene matches: 6. CDR3 length: 17 amino acids. The CDR3 DNA reads TGTGCCAGCAGCTTGGGTAGCGGGGGGCCGAACACAGATACGCAGTATTTT. Its translation is CASSLGSGGPNTDTQYF.

This clonotype has just a few counts. This chain uses TRBV5-1 with TRBJ2-2; 7 nucleotides match TRBD1. V shed 4 bases, J shed 2 bases, and the junction held 5 bases outside the gene matches. The CDR3 sequence is 15 residues long. Germline CDR1 and CDR2: SGHRS and YFSETQ. CDR3 in DNA: TGCGCCAGCAGCGTGACAGGGTATAACACCGGGGAGCTGTTTTTT. Its protein product is CASSVTGYNTGELFF.

The gene calls are TRBV5-1 and TRBJ2-4, with D maybe TRBD2 (7 bases). Trimming cost V 4 bases and J 0 bases, with 17 bases left between them. The V gene's germline CDR1 is SGHRS and CDR2 YFSETQ. CDR3 size: 17 residues. The CDR3 protein is CASSGGAENGAKNIQYF. As DNA, the CDR3 is TGCGCCAGCAGCGGGGGGGCCGAAAACGGAGCCAAAAACATTCAGTACTTC.

The sample holds a few counts of this clonotype. The chain links TRBV20-1 to TRBJ2-6; maybe TRBD1 (5 bases). Germline CDR1 reads DFQATT; CDR2 reads SNEGSKA (reference sequence). The CDR3 extends over 15 amino acids. With 4 bases removed from V and 2 bases from J, the gap between germline ends came to 12 bases. CDR3 in amino acids: CSANRPGTGANVLTF. CDR3 in DNA: TGCAGTGCTAACCGGCCAGGGACTGGGGCCAACGTCCTGACTTTC.

This clonotype came up a few times. The V call is TRBV10-2, the J call TRBJ2-3; 11 positions match TRBD2. CDR3 length equals 15 residues. The trim removed 7 bases at V and 5 bases at J, leaving 8 bases unmatched. CDR1 is WSHSY, CDR2 SAAADI, per germline. The CDR3 DNA is TGCGCCAGCAACCCTAGCGGGGGGAGGAAAGATACGCAGTATTTT. This sequence encodes CASNPSGGRKDTQYF.

This clonotype was found a few times. The rearrangement joins TRBV20-1 to TRBJ1-2, with D hard to call. This CDR3 has 13 residues. The germline V gene encodes CDR1 DFQATT and CDR2 SNEGSKA (reference sequence). V lost 4 bases, J lost 4 bases, and 13 bases lay in between. The CDR3 DNA follows: TGCAGTGCTATAGTCCAAAACACCTATGGCTACACCTTC. The encoded protein is CSAIVQNTYGYTF.

This chain links TRBV14 with TRBJ1-1; D possibly corresponds to TRBD1 (5 bases). The germline V gene encodes CDR1 SGHDN and CDR2 FVKESK. The CDR3 totals 16 residues. Trimming left V 1 base short and J 1 base short, with 13 bases between. CDR3: CASSQASGRSNTEAFF. CDR3 bases: TGTGCCAGCAGCCAAGCATCGGGACGTTCGAACACTGAAGCTTTCTTT.

The V call is TRBV28, the J call TRBJ1-5, with unresolved D. Trimming removed 2 bases from V and 0 bases from J, with 8 bases in between. The germline gives CDR1 MDHEN, CDR2 SYDVKM. CDR3 length equals 15 residues. The CDR3 loop is CASSLAPGSNQPQHF. In DNA form, the CDR3 reads TGTGCCAGCAGTTTAGCTCCCGGTAGCAATCAGCCCCAGCATTTT. Filled out from reference TRBV28 and TRBJ1-5, the complete variable domain reads DVKVTQSSRYLVKRTGEKVFLECVQDMDHENMFWYRQDPGLGLRLIYFSYDVKMKEKGDIPEGYSVSREKKERFSLILESASTNQTSMYLCASSLAPGSNQPQHFGDGTRLSIL.

In its sample, this clonotype was seen a few times. The gene calls are TRBV11-1 and TRBJ1-2; 12 bases are shared with TRBD1. This CDR3 region has 13 residues. Losses at the gene ends were 5 bases for V and 8 bases for J; bases not matched to a gene: 3. Germline-derived CDR1 and CDR2 are SGHAT and FQDESV (reference sequence). CDR3 sequence: CASSRDRGRGYTF. The CDR3 coding sequence is TGTGCCAGCAGCCGGGACAGGGGGCGCGGCTACACCTTC.

This clonotype was found a few times. DNA for the CDR3: TGTGCCAGCAGCTTGGGACGGATCTATGGCTACACCTTC. Residues: CASSLGRIYGYTF. J is TRBJ1-2 and V is TRBV5-5; D ambiguous. The CDR3 has 13 amino acids. V was pared by 0 bases and J by 4 bases, with 7 bases between. Per the germline V gene, CDR1 is SGHKS and CDR2 is YYEKEE (reference sequence). The full variable domain, with the rest looked up from reference TRBV5-5 and TRBJ1-2, is DAGVTQSPTHLIKTRGQQVTLRCSPISGHKSVSWYQQVLGQGPQFIFQYYEKEERGRGNFPDRFSARQFPNYSSELNVNALLLGDSALYLCASSLGRIYGYTFGSGTRLTVV.

The table lists this clonotype with a few counts. This chain connects TRBV20-1 to TRBJ1-2; the D gene is possibly TRBD1 (6 bases). Trimming took off 5 bases at V and 2 bases at J, with 21 bases between the two ends. Germline lookup yields CDR1 DFQATT and CDR2 SNEGSKA (reference sequence). The CDR3 has 16 residues. The CDR3 DNA reads as TGCAGTGCTGACCCCGTGGGGGCCGCCACGAACTATGGCTACACCTTC. It codes for CSADPVGAATNYGYTF.

This clonotype was picked up a small number of times. The chain carries TRBV9 and TRBJ2-1; TRBD2 agrees at 11 bases. The length of the CDR3 is 14 residues. Germline-derived CDR1 and CDR2 are SGDLS and YYNGEE. V dropped 3 bases and J dropped 5; count of bases not matched to a gene: 1. The CDR3 protein is CASSAGLADNEQFF. The CDR3 DNA reads TGTGCCAGCAGCGCGGGACTAGCGGACAATGAGCAGTTCTTC.

This rearrangement joins TRBV27 to TRBJ1-6; D is perhaps TRBD1 (5 bases). CDR3 length equals 14 residues. V dropped 2 bases and J dropped 5 bases, with 7 bases sitting between them. Germline V lookup: CDR1 MNHEY, CDR2 SMNVEV (reference sequence). The CDR3 loop reads CASSLRGDNSPLHF. DNA of the CDR3: TGTGCCAGCAGTTTACGGGGGGATAATTCACCCCTCCACTTT.

The CDR3 loop reads CASSAGGANSPLHF. The DNA for the CDR3 is TGTGCCAGCAGTGCAGGGGGCGCGAATTCACCCCTCCACTTT. The chain recombines TRBV6-5 with TRBJ1-6, with 8 bases fitting TRBD1. The V segment lost 5 bases and the J segment 7 bases; nucleotides outside the gene matches: 4. There are 14 residues in the CDR3. The germline CDR1 and CDR2 sequences are MNHEY and SVGAGI.

J is TRBJ2-7 and V is TRBV18; a possible D gene is TRBD1 (5 bases). The CDR3 covers 14 residues. V was shortened by 0 bases and J by 2 bases, with 8 bases between the two germline ends. The germline gives CDR1 KGHSH, CDR2 LQKENI. For the CDR3, the DNA is TGTGCCAGCTCACCACCCGACAGACCCTACGAGCAGTACTTC. This translates into CASSPPDRPYEQYF.

This clonotype was found a few times. A read error may produce the germline difference seen at one junction end. V usage is TRBV7-2 and J usage is TRBJ2-3, with 11 bases that match TRBD2. Germline V gene lookup returns CDR1 SGHTA and CDR2 FQGNSA. This CDR3 has 15 amino acids. The CDR3 loop is CASSVAGGYTDTQYF. The DNA for the CDR3 is TGTGCCAGCAGCGTAGCGGGGGGGTACACAGATACGCAGTATTTT.

This chain uses TRBV18 with TRBJ2-7, with D possibly called TRBD1 or TRBD2 (5 bases each). V was pared by 0 bases and J by 5 bases, with 14 bases between. CDR3 length equals 15 residues. In germline, CDR1 is KGHSH, CDR2 LQKENI. CDR3 DNA: TGTGCCAGCTCACCACCCTCAGGGAAGCGGAACGAGCAGTACTTC. Its protein is CASSPPSGKRNEQYF.

This clonotype was counted between two and nine times. This chain connects TRBV29-1 to TRBJ2-1, with no clear D. The V gene lost 4 bases and the J gene lost 8 bases, with 12 bases spanning the gap. This CDR3 has 12 residues. Germline V gene sequence: CDR1 SQVTM, CDR2 ANQGSEA. The CDR3 nucleotides are TGCAGCGTTGTCCCGGTTGGAGATGAGCAGTTCTTC. Protein product: CSVVPVGDEQFF.

This sequence joins TRBV30 and TRBJ1-5, with D possibly matching TRBD1 (5 bases). The CDR3 extends over 13 amino acids. Germline values: CDR1 GTSNPN, CDR2 SVGIG (reference sequence). V gave up 2 bases and J gave up 4 bases, with 9 bases separating them. The CDR3 DNA is TGTGCCTGGAGTACGGGGGAAAATCAGCCCCAGCATTTT. Protein product: CAWSTGENQPQHF.

The chain is built from TRBV13 and TRBJ2-1, with 9 bases fitting TRBD2. The CDR3 length is 14 residues. The germline V gene encodes CDR1 PRHDT and CDR2 FYEKMQ (reference sequence). Losses at the gene ends were 5 bases for V and 3 bases for J; bases not matched to a gene: 2. CDR3 coding DNA: TGTGCCAGCAGCCGACTAGCGGTCTACAATGAGCAGTTCTTC. Its translation: CASSRLAVYNEQFF. Together with reference TRBV13 and TRBJ2-1, the CDR3 gives the full variable domain: AAGVIQSPRHLIKEKRETATLKCYPIPRHDTVYWYQQGPGQDPQFLISFYEKMQSDKGSIPDRFSAQQFSDYHSELNMSSLELGDSALYFCASSRLAVYNEQFFGPGTRLTVL.

V is TRBV30 and J is TRBJ2-7, with 9 bases fitting TRBD1. Germline V gene data show CDR1 as GTSNPN and CDR2 as SVGIG (reference sequence). The V and J ends lost 5 bases and 4 bases, in that order; junction bases with no gene match: 6. This CDR3 is built from 13 residues. The CDR3 DNA reads TGTGCCTGGTCCAGTGGACAGGGGTACGAGCAGTACTTC. Translating gives CAWSSGQGYEQYF.

This clonotype was detected only a few times. The chain is built from TRBV29-1 and TRBJ2-7; TRBD1 might be the D (5 bases). V was shortened by 4 bases and J by 1 base, with 8 bases between the two germline ends. The germline CDR1 and CDR2 sequences are SQVTM and ANQGSEA. The CDR3 loop spans 12 amino acids. The CDR3 here is CSVAQGSYEQYF. CDR3 DNA sequence: TGCAGCGTTGCCCAGGGTTCCTACGAGCAGTACTTC.

This clonotype was recorded at least ten times. The V call is TRBV6-5, the J call TRBJ2-1; perhaps D is TRBD1 or TRBD2 (5 bases each). CDR1 is MNHEY and CDR2 is SVGAGI in the germline V gene. Trimming took off 7 bases at V and 5 bases at J, with 15 bases between the two ends. The CDR3 has 14 residues. The CDR3, as DNA: TGTGCCAGCATCCGGGACGGAACCCACAATGAGCAGTTCTTC. Translated: CASIRDGTHNEQFF.

This clonotype was seen a few times. The chain has TRBV19 and TRBJ2-1; D is perhaps TRBD1 or TRBD2 (5 bases each). The CDR3 totals 12 residues. Trimming shortened V by 3 bases and J by 7 bases, and 7 bases separated the two germline ends. Per the germline V gene, CDR1 is LNHDA and CDR2 is SQIVND (reference sequence). CDR3 sequence (DNA): TGTGCCAGTAGTATTGGGGGTAATGAGCAGTTCTTC. This sequence encodes CASSIGGNEQFF. Drawing the rest from reference TRBV19 and TRBJ2-1, the complete variable domain is DGGITQSPKYLFRKEGQNVTLSCEQNLNHDAMYWYRQDPGQGLRLIYYSQIVNDFQKGDIAEGYSVSREKKESFPLTVTSAQKNPTAFYLCASSIGGNEQFFGPGTRLTVL.